One sample yielded the 3 T cell receptor beta chains listed below, sequenced in a study of blood T cell repertoires in COVID-19. The repertoire was sequenced with immunoSEQ multiplex PCR; TCRdb's copy has only in-frame clones and lacks some. The table lists about 28,000 clones, 84% of them singletons. Sequencing was carried out using peripheral blood. The receptor source for this set is a man aged 65 to 79 with active COVID-19.

The chain has TRBV11-3 and TRBJ2-7; tentative D call: TRBD2 (7 bases). CDR1 SGHNT and CDR2 YENEEA come from the germline V gene. The CDR3 has 15 residues. The ends were cut back, 5 bases at V and 2 bases at J, with 16 bases in the middle. The CDR3 loop reads CASSPLGGRTYEQYF. The CDR3 DNA is TGTGCCAGCAGCCCACTGGGGGGGCGGACCTACGAGCAGTACTTC.

This chain uses TRBV7-2 with TRBJ1-1; 7 bases match TRBD1. The CDR3 length is 12 residues. V shed 6 bases, J shed 3 bases, and the junction held 1 base outside the gene matches. CDR1 and CDR2 (germline): SGHTA, FQGNSA. The CDR3 reads CASRTGYTEAFF. The DNA for the CDR3 is TGTGCCAGCAGGACAGGGTACACTGAAGCTTTCTTT.

The V gene is TRBV5-1, the J gene TRBJ2-1; D gene ambiguous. The V gene lost 0 bases and the J gene lost 1 base, with 8 bases spanning the gap. CDR1 is SGHRS, CDR2 YFSETQ, per germline. The CDR3 covers 15 residues. The CDR3 spells CASSLELASYNEQFF. The CDR3 DNA reads as TGCGCCAGCAGCTTGGAATTGGCTTCCTACAATGAGCAGTTCTTC.